This T cell receptor beta chain derives from a study of technical replicates of blood from a few donors. The CDR3 is 13 amino acids. Deletions cut 8 bases from V and 5 bases from J, with 13 bases between. The germline CDR1 and CDR2 sequences are MNHNY and SVGAGI (reference sequence). The data were produced by immunoSEQ multiplex PCR, yet TCRdb's version contains in-frame clones alone and is incomplete. Of about 80,000 clones listed, roughly 90% are singletons. This sequence originates from a human donor in good health. The gene calls are TRBV6-6 and TRBJ1-5; perhaps TRBD1 as D (6 bases). The material sequenced was T cells isolated from PBMCs. DNA of the CDR3: TGTGCCAGCTCTTTTGACAGGCATCAGCCCCAGCATTTT. It yields the protein CASSFDRHQPQHF.